This T cell receptor (beta chain) appears in the sequencing data of a study of blood T cell repertoires in COVID-19. Across the whole study: The origin of the acute and convalescent COVID-19 samples was the United States, Italy and Spain. The cDNA or gDNA used as material had been derived from T cells, B-cell-depleted T cells, or PBMCs.

This study enrolled people aged about 18 to 95 from about two dozen US geographic areas. Allocation to cohorts depended on clinical history reported by the participants. Assay used: immunoSEQ multiplex PCR; TCRdb lists only in-frame clones, some missing. The sample lists 250,000 to 350,000 clones; 85% were seen once. The germline V gene encodes CDR1 SGHRS and CDR2 YFSETQ. The CDR3 is 15 amino acids. The germline V and J ends were trimmed by 0 bases and 0 bases, with 10 bases remaining between them. Sequenced: PBMCs or T cells enriched from blood (not recorded which). The chain employs TRBV5-1 and TRBJ2-7; no reliable D call. The receptor comes from a woman in her forties or fifties who had recovered from COVID-19. CDR3 nucleotides: TGCGCCAGCAGCTTGGCCCTAAGTAGCTCCTACGAGCAGTACTTC. Translating it yields CASSLALSSSYEQYF.